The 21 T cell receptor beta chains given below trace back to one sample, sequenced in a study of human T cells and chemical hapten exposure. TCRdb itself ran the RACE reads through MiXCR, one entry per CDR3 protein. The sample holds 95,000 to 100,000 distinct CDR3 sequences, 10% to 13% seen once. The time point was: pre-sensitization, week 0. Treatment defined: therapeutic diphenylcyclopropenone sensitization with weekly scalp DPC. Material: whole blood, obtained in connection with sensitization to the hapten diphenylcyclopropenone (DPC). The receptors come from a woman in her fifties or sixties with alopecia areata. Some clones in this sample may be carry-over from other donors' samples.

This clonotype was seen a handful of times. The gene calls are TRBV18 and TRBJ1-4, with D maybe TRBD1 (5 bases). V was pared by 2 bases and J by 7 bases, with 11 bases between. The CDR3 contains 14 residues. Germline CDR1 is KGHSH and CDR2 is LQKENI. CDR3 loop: CASSPGEGAEKLFF. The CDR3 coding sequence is TGTGCCAGCTCACCAGGGGAAGGGGCTGAAAAACTGTTTTTT.

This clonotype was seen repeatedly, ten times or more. This CDR3 reads CSAGRVEGEQPQHF. The CDR3 DNA reads TGCAGTGCCGGCAGGGTCGAGGGAGAACAGCCCCAGCATTTT. This rearrangement joins TRBV20-1 to TRBJ1-5, with D possibly TRBD1 on 5 matching bases. There are 14 residues in the CDR3. Germline CDR1 reads DFQATT; CDR2 reads SNEGSKA (reference sequence). The germline V and J ends were trimmed by 6 bases and 7 bases, with 19 bases remaining between them.

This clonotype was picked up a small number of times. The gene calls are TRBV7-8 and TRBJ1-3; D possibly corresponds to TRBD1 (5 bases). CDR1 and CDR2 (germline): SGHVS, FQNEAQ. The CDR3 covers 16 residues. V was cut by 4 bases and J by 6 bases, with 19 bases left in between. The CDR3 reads CASSSRIFGAENTIYF. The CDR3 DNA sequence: TGTGCCAGCAGCTCCAGGATCTTCGGGGCTGAAAACACCATATATTTT.

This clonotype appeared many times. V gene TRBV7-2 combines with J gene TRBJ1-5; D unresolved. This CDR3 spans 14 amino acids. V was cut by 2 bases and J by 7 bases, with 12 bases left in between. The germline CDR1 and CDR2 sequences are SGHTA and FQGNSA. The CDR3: CASSLHLGYQPQHF. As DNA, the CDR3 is TGTGCCAGCAGCTTACATTTAGGGTACCAGCCCCAGCATTTT.

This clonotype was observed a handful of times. Here the CDR3 reads CASSDSFKEQYF. CDR3 DNA: TGTGCCAGCAGTGATTCCTTTAAAGAGCAGTACTTC. The rearrangement links TRBV2 to TRBJ2-7; D is uncertain. V was shortened by 3 bases and J by 7 bases, with 10 bases between the two germline ends. CDR1 and CDR2 (germline): SNHLY, FYNNEI. The CDR3 runs 12 residues.

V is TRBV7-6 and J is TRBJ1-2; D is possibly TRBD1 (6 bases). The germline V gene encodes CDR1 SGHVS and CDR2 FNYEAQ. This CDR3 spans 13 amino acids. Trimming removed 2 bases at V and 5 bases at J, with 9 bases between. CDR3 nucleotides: TGTGCCAGCAGCTTACAGGGGTCTTATGGCTACACCTTC. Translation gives CASSLQGSYGYTF.

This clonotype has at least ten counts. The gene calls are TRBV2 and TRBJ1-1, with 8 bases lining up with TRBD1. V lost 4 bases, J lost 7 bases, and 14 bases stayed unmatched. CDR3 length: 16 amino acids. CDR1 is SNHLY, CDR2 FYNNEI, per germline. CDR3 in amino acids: CASSGQGATRLGEAFF. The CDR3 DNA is TGTGCCAGCAGTGGCCAGGGGGCTACTAGGTTAGGTGAAGCTTTCTTT.

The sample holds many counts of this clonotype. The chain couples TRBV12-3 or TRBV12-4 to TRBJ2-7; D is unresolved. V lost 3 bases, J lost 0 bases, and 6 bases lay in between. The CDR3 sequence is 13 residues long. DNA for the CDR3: TGTGCCAGCAGTTTTAGCCCCTCCTACGAGCAGTACTTC. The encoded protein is CASSFSPSYEQYF.

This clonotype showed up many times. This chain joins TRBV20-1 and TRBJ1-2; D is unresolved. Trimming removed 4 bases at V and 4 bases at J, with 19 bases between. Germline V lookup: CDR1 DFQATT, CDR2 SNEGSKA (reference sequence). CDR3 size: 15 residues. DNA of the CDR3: TGCAGTGCTAATCCACCGCAATCCTCCGGCTATGGCTACACCTTC. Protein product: CSANPPQSSGYGYTF.

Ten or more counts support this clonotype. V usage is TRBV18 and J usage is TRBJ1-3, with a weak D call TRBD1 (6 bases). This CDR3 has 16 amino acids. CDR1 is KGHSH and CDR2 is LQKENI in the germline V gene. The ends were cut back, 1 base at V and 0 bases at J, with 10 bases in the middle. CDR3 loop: CASSPRQAGSGNTIYF. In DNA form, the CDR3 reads TGTGCCAGCTCACCACGACAGGCAGGCTCTGGAAACACCATATATTTT.

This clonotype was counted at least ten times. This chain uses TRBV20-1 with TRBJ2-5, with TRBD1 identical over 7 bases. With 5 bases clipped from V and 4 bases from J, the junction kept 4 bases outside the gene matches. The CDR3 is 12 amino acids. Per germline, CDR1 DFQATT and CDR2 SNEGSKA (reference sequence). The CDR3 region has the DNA TGCAGTGCTGACCGGGACAGAGAGACCCAGTACTTC. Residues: CSADRDRETQYF.

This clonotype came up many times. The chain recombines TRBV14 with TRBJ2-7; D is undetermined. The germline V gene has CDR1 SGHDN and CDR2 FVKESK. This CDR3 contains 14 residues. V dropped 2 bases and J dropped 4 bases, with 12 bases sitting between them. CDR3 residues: CASSQSHGTYEQYF. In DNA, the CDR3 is TGTGCCAGCAGCCAATCTCACGGAACGTACGAGCAGTACTTC.

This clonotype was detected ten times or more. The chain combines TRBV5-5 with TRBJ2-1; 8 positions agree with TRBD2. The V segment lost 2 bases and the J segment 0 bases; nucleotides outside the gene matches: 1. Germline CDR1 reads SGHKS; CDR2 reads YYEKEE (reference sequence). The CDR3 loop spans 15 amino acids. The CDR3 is CASSFSGTSYNEQFF. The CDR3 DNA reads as TGTGCCAGCAGCTTTAGCGGGACCTCCTACAATGAGCAGTTCTTC.

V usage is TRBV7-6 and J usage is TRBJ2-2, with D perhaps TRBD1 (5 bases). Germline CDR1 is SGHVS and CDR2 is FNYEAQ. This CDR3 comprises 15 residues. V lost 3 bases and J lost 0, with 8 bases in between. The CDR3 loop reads CASSLGLSNTGELFF. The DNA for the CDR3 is TGTGCCAGCAGCTTGGGGCTCTCGAACACCGGGGAGCTGTTTTTT.

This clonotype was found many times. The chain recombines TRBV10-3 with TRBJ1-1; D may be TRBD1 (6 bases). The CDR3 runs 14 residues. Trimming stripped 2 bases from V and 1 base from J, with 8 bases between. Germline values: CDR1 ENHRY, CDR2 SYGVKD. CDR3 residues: CAISERGQNTEAFF. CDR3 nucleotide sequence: TGTGCCATCAGTGAGCGGGGACAGAACACTGAAGCTTTCTTT.

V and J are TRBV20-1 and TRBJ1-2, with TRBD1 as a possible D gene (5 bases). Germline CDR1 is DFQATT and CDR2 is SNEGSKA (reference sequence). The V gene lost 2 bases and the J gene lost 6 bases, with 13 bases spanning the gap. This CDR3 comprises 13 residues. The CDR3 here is CSARSGSGNGYTF. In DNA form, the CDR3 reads TGCAGTGCTAGATCGGGGTCAGGGAATGGCTACACCTTC.

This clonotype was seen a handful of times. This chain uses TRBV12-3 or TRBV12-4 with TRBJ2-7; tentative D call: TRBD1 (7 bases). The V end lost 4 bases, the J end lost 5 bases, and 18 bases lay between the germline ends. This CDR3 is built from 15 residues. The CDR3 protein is CASSSDRQGGDEQYF. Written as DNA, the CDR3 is TGTGCCAGCAGTTCGGATCGGCAGGGGGGCGACGAGCAGTACTTC.

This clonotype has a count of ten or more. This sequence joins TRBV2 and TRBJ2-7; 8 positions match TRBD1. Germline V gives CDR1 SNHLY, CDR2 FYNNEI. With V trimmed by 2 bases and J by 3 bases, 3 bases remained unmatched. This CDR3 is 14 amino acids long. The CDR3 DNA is TGTGCCAGCAGTGAACAGGGGGCCCTCTACGAGCAGTACTTC. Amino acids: CASSEQGALYEQYF.

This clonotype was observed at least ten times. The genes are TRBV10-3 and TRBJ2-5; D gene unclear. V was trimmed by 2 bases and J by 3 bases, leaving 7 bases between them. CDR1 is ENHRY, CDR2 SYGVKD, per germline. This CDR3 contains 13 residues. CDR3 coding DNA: TGTGCCATCAGTGAGAGGGCAGAAGAGACCCAGTACTTC. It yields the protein CAISERAEETQYF.

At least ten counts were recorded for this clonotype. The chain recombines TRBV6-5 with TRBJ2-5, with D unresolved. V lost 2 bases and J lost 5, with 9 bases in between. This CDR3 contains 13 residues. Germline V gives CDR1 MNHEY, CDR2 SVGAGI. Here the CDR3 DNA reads TGTGCCAGCAGTTACGACTCCTTGGAGACCCAGTACTTC. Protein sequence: CASSYDSLETQYF.

As DNA, the CDR3 is TGTGCCAGCAGCCCACATAGGGACGGATGGACAGATACGCAGTATTTT. Protein: CASSPHRDGWTDTQYF. The V gene is TRBV11-2, the J gene TRBJ2-3; D possibly matches TRBD1 or TRBD2 (5 bases each). The CDR3 spans 16 residues. Germline CDR1 SGHAT, CDR2 FQNNGV. Deletions cut 5 bases from V and 3 bases from J, with 18 bases between.